This TCR beta chain is from a study of vaccination effects on CD4 cells after COVID-19. In its sample, this clone was seen once. As yet, its antigen is unknown. ViraFEST assay sequencing came after antigen-specific CD4+ T cells were expanded with viral peptide pools. Isolating CD4+ T cells followed about 11 days of culture. Vaccination of participants consisted of two doses of either the BNT162b2 or mRNA-1273 vaccine. Repertoires were generated with immunoSEQ multiplex PCR, while TCRdb's copy carries only in-frame clones and drops some. The table has tens of thousands of clones, roughly 67% seen once; the top ten hold about 8.7%. With 0 bases removed from V and 2 bases from J, the gap between germline ends came to 24 bases. This CDR3 is 19 amino acids long. CDR1 and CDR2 (germline): SGDLS, YYNGEE.

The chain couples TRBV9 to TRBJ2-7, with a weak D call TRBD1 (8 bases). Sequencing used CD4+ T cells from PBMCs cultured with SARS-CoV-2 spike peptides, obtained after COVID-19 vaccination. This clonotype was sampled from a human donor who received a COVID-19 vaccine. CDR3 sequence reads: CASSVAFGQGAGPPYEQYF. The DNA for the CDR3 is TGTGCCAGCAGCGTAGCGTTCGGACAGGGAGCGGGGCCCCCCTACGAGCAGTACTTC.